This TCR beta chain was retrieved from a study of cytomegalovirus exposure and HLA in healthy donors. Study-wide results and limits: There were several of the most significant clusters that appeared linked to common viral pathogens in a later analysis. The investigators catalogued 160 or so TCR beta chains as cytomegalovirus-associated.

This CDR3 contains 13 residues. V lost 4 bases to trimming and J lost 2 bases, with 8 bases between them. Germline V CDR1 and CDR2: LNHDA, SQIVND (reference sequence). With 60 Vbeta and 13 Jbeta primers, the PCR was carried out. Generated by immunoSEQ multiplex PCR, the TCRdb table keeps only in-frame clones and is missing some. The table records more than 150,000 clones, less than 90% of them present only once. As to this clone: Its antigen remains unknown.

The chain uses TRBV19 and TRBJ1-2; no definite D call. Sequenced material: PBMCs. The sequence was collected from a boy younger than 18 in good health and CMV-seronegative. CDR3 DNA: TGTGCCAGTAGTAACTATCTCAACTATGGCTACACCTTC. It translates to CASSNYLNYGYTF.